This TCR beta chain stems from a study of blood T cell repertoires in COVID-19 (dated by TCRdb to the early 2020s). Broadly, across the study: Samples from collaborators originated in the United States, Italy and Spain and spanned both the acute and convalescent phases of COVID-19. The prospective study material was composed of cDNA or gDNA derived from T cells, B-cell-depleted T cells, or PBMCs. Deeply sampled blood TCRbeta repertoires from subjects exposed to, actively infected with, or recovered from COVID-19 were included in the dataset. The repertoires were released in a freely available public database intended as a resource for research on the immune response to SARS-CoV-2. Samples came from the ongoing ImmuneRACE study (first 160 participants) plus 1,254 subjects from 6 global collaborators. Sample metadata almost always included a de-identified subject ID, COVID-19 status, age in years and sex. Where HLA class I and class II types were available, the types were taken from metadata supplied by the sample provider, not from assay-based typing. Overall results and qualifications from the work: Clinical and demographic metadata were provided uncurated, with the amount varying by source and participant.

Each collaborating institution followed its own protocols to collect whole blood in K2EDTA tubes. For TCRbeta analysis, collaborators shipped samples as frozen whole blood, isolated PBMCs, or DNA extracted from either of those sample types. In regard to this clone: Its antigen specificity is not known. No much larger clone is present one base from it, and per-base qualities are unavailable.

TCRbeta CDR3 regions were amplified from genomic DNA by means of the immunoSEQ Assay, a bias-controlled multiplex PCR. Per the original workflow: Within the assay, amplification of reference gene primers was used to estimate how many nucleated cells each sample contained. To quantify the absolute abundance of each unique TCRbeta CDR3 rearrangement, sequence reads were collapsed and filtered. Productive Simpson clonality was computed per sample as the square root of Simpson's diversity index over productive rearrangements. Imported from immuneACCESS, the table was reduced by TCRdb to in-frame sequences with V and J called. These copies leave out some clones; in studies compared against another copy, an unresolved V gene accounts for under half, and the cause of the remainder is not known. The V and J calls and the clone size are those of that table, but D and trimming were determined from the DNA. A total of about 18,000 clones appear in this sample, about nine tenths of them only once. Less than 20% of the sample is taken by the ten largest.

Via the germline V gene (reference sequence), CDR1 is MNHEY and CDR2 SMNVEV. From its cysteine to its phenylalanine, the CDR3 spans 18 amino acids. Only the CDR3 portion is preserved as DNA: 54 bases, with reading frame beginning at the first base. V is shortened by 1 base, J by 4 bases, and the region joining them spans 23 bases. Source material: peripheral blood. The sequence came from a man aged 50-59 years with active COVID-19. The rearranged chain carries TRBV27 and TRBJ2-7; perhaps TRBD1 is the D gene, with 6 bases matching. The CDR3 reads CASSLFSLGPGTSYEQYF. The DNA is TGTGCCAGCAGTTTATTTTCCCTGGGACCTGGGACATCGTACGAGCAGTACTTC.